The text below deals with one T cell receptor beta chain. Antigen specificity is unknown. This entry comes from a study of cytomegalovirus exposure and HLA in healthy donors. Study-wide results and caveats: An analysis was carried out later, and it reportedly showed fewer N-insertions in an Asian-associated ancestry cluster than the approximately 700-donor mean.

This CDR3 region has 13 residues. Trimming pared 6 bases from V and 8 bases from J, leaving 13 bases between. In germline, CDR1 is MNHNS, CDR2 SASEGT. Primers included in the PCR were 60 Vbeta and 13 Jbeta primers. Profiled with immunoSEQ multiplex PCR; TCRdb holds only in-frame clones, not every one. The sample data list 95,000 to 150,000 clones. The sample comprised PBMCs. V gene TRBV6-1 combines with J gene TRBJ1-4; D is unclear. This receptor was taken from a middle-aged man in good health and CMV-seronegative. The CDR3 sequence is CASRPDPGEKLFF. In DNA form, the CDR3 reads TGTGCCAGCAGGCCGGATCCGGGAGAAAAACTGTTTTTT.